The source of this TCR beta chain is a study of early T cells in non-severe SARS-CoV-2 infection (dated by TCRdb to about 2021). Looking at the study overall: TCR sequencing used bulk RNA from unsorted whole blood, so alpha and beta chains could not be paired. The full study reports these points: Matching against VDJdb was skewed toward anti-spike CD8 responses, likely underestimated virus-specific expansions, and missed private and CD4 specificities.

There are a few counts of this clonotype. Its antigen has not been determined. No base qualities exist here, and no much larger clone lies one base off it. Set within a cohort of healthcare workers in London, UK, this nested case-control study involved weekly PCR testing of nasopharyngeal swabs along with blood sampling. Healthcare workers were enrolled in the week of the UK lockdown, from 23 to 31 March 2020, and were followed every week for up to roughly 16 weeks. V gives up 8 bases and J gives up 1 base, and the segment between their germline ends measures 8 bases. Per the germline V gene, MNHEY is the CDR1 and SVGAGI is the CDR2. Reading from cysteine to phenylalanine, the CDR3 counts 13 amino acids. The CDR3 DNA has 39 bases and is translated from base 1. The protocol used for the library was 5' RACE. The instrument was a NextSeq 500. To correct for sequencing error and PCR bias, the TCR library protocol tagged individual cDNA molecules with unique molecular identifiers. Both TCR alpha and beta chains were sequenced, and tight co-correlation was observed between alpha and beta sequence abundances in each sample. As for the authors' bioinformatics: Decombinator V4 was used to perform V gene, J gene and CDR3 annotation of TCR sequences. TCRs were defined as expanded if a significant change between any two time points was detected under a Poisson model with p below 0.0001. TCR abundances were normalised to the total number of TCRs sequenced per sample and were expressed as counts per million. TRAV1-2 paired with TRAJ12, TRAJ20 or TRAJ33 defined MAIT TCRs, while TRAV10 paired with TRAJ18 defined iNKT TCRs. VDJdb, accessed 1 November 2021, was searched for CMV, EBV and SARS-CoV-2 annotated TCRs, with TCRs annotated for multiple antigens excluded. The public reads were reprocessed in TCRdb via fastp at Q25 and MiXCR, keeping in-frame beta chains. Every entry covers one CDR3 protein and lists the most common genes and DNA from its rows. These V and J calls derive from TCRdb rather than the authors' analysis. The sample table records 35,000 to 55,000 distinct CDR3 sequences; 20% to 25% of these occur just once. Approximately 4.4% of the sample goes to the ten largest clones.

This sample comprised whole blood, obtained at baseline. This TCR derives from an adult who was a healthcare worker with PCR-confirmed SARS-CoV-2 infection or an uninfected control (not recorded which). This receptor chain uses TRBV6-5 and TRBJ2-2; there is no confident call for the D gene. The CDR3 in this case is CASFRQNTGELFF. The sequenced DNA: TGTGCCAGCTTTAGACAGAACACCGGGGAGCTGTTTTTT.